A selection of T cell receptor beta chains follows, all from one sample in a study of T cells after yellow fever vaccination. Using its own MiXCR run on the 5' RACE reads, TCRdb lists one record per CDR3 protein. The sample contains 150,000 to 200,000 distinct CDR3 sequences, 11% of which appear only once. The starting material was CD8+ T cells sorted from PBMCs, obtained 15 days after the yellow fever booster vaccination. Receptors originate from a young man who received the YFV17D yellow fever vaccine. CDR3s include the opening cysteine and the closing phenylalanine or tryptophan. The D gene is left open where the match is weak. Expanded clones get a size class; other rows say once, few or many, or leave the size out.

>TRBV5-6|TRBD1|many|TRBJ1-5
CASSLASTGGNQPQHF
TGTGCCAGCAGCTTGGCCTCTACAGGGGGCAATCAGCCCCAGCATTTT
>TRBV5-5|TRBD1|few|TRBJ1-2
CASGGGQGTF
TGTGCCAGCGGCGGGGGACAGGGGACCTTC
>TRBV20-1|NA|NA|TRBJ1-2
CSARDVDGGTVAVNGYTF
TGCAGTGCTAGAGATGTGGATGGGGGGACCGTAGCGGTTAATGGCTACACCTTC
>TRBV5-1|NA|NA|TRBJ2-3
CASAGPGAGTDTQYF
TGCGCCAGCGCTGGCCCAGGGGCGGGCACAGATACGCAGTATTTT
>TRBV2|TRBD1|once|TRBJ2-7
CASRDGQGSEEQYF
TGTGCCAGCAGGGACGGACAGGGCTCCGAGGAGCAGTACTTC
>TRBV11-2|NA|NA|TRBJ2-5
CASSLGLGVGGTQYF
TGTGCCAGCAGCTTAGGGCTGGGAGTCGGAGGGACCCAGTACTTC
>TRBV4-1|TRBD1|NA|TRBJ1-2
CASSQVTGTHYGYTF
TGCGCCAGCAGCCAAGTGACAGGGACCCACTATGGCTACACCTTC
>TRBV7-9|TRBD1|many|TRBJ2-7
CASRGQGVYEQYF
TGTGCCAGCCGGGGACAGGGGGTGTACGAGCAGTACTTC
>TRBV4-1|TRBD1|many|TRBJ1-2
CASSQVGDRVGYGYTF
TGCGCCAGCAGCCAAGTAGGGGACAGGGTAGGATATGGCTACACCTTC
>TRBV7-9|TRBD1|NA|TRBJ2-1
CASSDDRASYNEQFF
TGTGCCAGCAGCGACGACAGGGCTTCCTACAATGAGCAGTTCTTC
>TRBV20-1|NA|NA|TRBJ1-1
CSAESRVDTEAFF
TGCAGTGCTGAGTCGAGGGTTGACACTGAAGCTTTCTTT
>TRBV7-3|TRBD2|few|TRBJ2-3
CASSLLLAGSPTDTQYF
TGTGCCAGCAGCTTACTTCTAGCGGGGAGTCCCACAGATACGCAGTATTTT
>TRBV20-1|TRBD2|NA|TRBJ2-1
CSALPGGGDYNEQFF
TGCAGTGCTCTCCCCGGGGGGGGGGATTACAATGAGCAGTTCTTC
>TRBV5-1|NA|NA|TRBJ2-3
CASSVGGPDTQYF
TGCGCCAGCAGCGTGGGAGGACCAGATACGCAGTATTTT
>TRBV7-9|NA|few|TRBJ2-3
CASSPLGGDRGSDTQYF
TGTGCCAGCAGCCCCCTAGGAGGGGACAGAGGGTCCGATACGCAGTATTTT
>TRBV4-3|TRBD2|NA|TRBJ2-5
CASSQDGRGGRKETQYF
TGCGCCAGCAGCCAAGATGGGCGGGGGGGCCGAAAGGAGACCCAGTACTTC
>TRBV6-2/TRBV6-3|NA|many|TRBJ2-2
CASSYSISPPGELFF
TGTGCCAGCAGTTACAGTATTTCCCCCCCCGGGGAGCTGTTTTTT
>TRBV4-3|NA|NA|TRBJ1-1
CASSQDEVREVNTEAFF
TGCGCCAGCAGCCAAGATGAAGTGAGGGAGGTGAACACTGAAGCTTTCTTT
>TRBV9|NA|few|TRBJ2-1
CARYIGPSCYNEQFF
TGTGCCAGATACATAGGACCAAGTTGCTACAATGAGCAGTTCTTC
>TRBV28|NA|NA|TRBJ2-1
CASSPTRDREDEQFF
TGTGCCAGCAGTCCAACCCGGGACCGAGAAGATGAGCAGTTCTTC
>TRBV3-1|TRBD1|NA|TRBJ2-1
CASSFSGTGNLDEQFF
TGTGCCAGCAGCTTCTCCGGGACAGGGAACCTTGATGAGCAGTTCTTC
>TRBV4-1|NA|NA|TRBJ2-2
CASSPANTGELFF
TGCGCCAGCAGTCCAGCGAACACCGGGGAGCTGTTTTTT
>TRBV4-2|NA|NA|TRBJ2-1
CASSQEVRVVNEQFF
TGTGCCAGCAGCCAAGAGGTTAGGGTCGTGAATGAGCAGTTCTTC
>TRBV7-2|NA|NA|TRBJ2-4
CASSGAGWAKNIQYF
TGTGCCAGCAGCGGGGCGGGGTGGGCCAAAAACATTCAGTACTTC
>TRBV6-5|TRBD1|few|TRBJ1-2
CASSETGYYGYTF
TGTGCCAGCAGTGAGACAGGGTATTATGGCTACACCTTC
>TRBV6-5|TRBD1|NA|TRBJ1-2
CASSYSTGQLGYGYTF
TGTGCCAGCAGTTACTCTACGGGACAGTTGGGTTATGGCTACACCTTC
>TRBV25-1|NA|NA|TRBJ1-1
CASSEYINTEAFF
TGTGCCAGCAGTGAATATATCAACACTGAAGCTTTCTTT
>TRBV29-1|NA|few|TRBJ2-7
CSVGEELIYEQYF
TGCAGCGTTGGTGAGGAGCTAATCTACGAGCAGTACTTC
>TRBV9|NA|NA|TRBJ2-7
CASSDGGEQYF
TGTGCCAGCAGCGACGGGGGCGAGCAGTACTTC
>TRBV4-1|NA|NA|TRBJ1-2
CASSQGPGEGTYGYTF
TGCGCCAGCAGCCAAGGTCCGGGGGAGGGGACCTATGGCTACACCTTC
>TRBV4-1|NA|few|TRBJ1-1
CASSQVKGTEAFF
TGCGCCAGCAGCCAAGTCAAGGGGACTGAAGCTTTCTTT
>TRBV7-8|NA|NA|TRBJ1-1
CASSWRTRAANTEAFF
TGTGCCAGCAGCTGGCGGACCAGGGCCGCGAACACTGAAGCTTTCTTT
>TRBV9|TRBD1|NA|TRBJ2-7
CASSSGTGTGGYEQYF
TGTGCCAGCAGCTCAGGAACCGGGACAGGGGGTTACGAGCAGTACTTC
>TRBV12-3/TRBV12-4|NA|NA|TRBJ2-2
CASSVPGTPGELFF
TGTGCCAGCAGCGTACCAGGGACGCCCGGGGAGCTGTTTTTT
>TRBV7-8|TRBD2|many|TRBJ2-5
CASSSPREGGVRETQYF
TGTGCCAGCAGCTCCCCGCGGGAGGGGGGCGTGAGGGAGACCCAGTACTTC
>TRBV5-4|NA|NA|TRBJ2-3
CASSPEGLSTDTQYF
TGTGCCAGCAGCCCGGAGGGGCTTAGCACAGATACGCAGTATTTT
>TRBV4-3|NA|many|TRBJ2-5
CASSQGSGGHETQYF
TGCGCCAGCAGCCAGGGGAGTGGGGGGCACGAGACCCAGTACTTC
>TRBV28|NA|NA|TRBJ2-5
CASSLFGIPKTQYF
TGTGCCAGCAGTTTATTCGGTATACCCAAGACCCAGTACTTC
>TRBV7-9|NA|NA|TRBJ2-5
CASSLNNGGDETQYF
TGTGCCAGCAGCTTAAACAATGGAGGGGACGAGACCCAGTACTTC
>TRBV6-2/TRBV6-3|TRBD2|NA|TRBJ2-7
CASSYGRVYEQYF
TGTGCCAGCAGTTATGGGAGGGTATACGAGCAGTACTTC
>TRBV11-2|NA|few|TRBJ1-2
CASSLGPRGAGNYGYTF
TGTGCCAGCAGCTTAGGCCCCCGGGGGGCTGGTAACTATGGCTACACCTTC